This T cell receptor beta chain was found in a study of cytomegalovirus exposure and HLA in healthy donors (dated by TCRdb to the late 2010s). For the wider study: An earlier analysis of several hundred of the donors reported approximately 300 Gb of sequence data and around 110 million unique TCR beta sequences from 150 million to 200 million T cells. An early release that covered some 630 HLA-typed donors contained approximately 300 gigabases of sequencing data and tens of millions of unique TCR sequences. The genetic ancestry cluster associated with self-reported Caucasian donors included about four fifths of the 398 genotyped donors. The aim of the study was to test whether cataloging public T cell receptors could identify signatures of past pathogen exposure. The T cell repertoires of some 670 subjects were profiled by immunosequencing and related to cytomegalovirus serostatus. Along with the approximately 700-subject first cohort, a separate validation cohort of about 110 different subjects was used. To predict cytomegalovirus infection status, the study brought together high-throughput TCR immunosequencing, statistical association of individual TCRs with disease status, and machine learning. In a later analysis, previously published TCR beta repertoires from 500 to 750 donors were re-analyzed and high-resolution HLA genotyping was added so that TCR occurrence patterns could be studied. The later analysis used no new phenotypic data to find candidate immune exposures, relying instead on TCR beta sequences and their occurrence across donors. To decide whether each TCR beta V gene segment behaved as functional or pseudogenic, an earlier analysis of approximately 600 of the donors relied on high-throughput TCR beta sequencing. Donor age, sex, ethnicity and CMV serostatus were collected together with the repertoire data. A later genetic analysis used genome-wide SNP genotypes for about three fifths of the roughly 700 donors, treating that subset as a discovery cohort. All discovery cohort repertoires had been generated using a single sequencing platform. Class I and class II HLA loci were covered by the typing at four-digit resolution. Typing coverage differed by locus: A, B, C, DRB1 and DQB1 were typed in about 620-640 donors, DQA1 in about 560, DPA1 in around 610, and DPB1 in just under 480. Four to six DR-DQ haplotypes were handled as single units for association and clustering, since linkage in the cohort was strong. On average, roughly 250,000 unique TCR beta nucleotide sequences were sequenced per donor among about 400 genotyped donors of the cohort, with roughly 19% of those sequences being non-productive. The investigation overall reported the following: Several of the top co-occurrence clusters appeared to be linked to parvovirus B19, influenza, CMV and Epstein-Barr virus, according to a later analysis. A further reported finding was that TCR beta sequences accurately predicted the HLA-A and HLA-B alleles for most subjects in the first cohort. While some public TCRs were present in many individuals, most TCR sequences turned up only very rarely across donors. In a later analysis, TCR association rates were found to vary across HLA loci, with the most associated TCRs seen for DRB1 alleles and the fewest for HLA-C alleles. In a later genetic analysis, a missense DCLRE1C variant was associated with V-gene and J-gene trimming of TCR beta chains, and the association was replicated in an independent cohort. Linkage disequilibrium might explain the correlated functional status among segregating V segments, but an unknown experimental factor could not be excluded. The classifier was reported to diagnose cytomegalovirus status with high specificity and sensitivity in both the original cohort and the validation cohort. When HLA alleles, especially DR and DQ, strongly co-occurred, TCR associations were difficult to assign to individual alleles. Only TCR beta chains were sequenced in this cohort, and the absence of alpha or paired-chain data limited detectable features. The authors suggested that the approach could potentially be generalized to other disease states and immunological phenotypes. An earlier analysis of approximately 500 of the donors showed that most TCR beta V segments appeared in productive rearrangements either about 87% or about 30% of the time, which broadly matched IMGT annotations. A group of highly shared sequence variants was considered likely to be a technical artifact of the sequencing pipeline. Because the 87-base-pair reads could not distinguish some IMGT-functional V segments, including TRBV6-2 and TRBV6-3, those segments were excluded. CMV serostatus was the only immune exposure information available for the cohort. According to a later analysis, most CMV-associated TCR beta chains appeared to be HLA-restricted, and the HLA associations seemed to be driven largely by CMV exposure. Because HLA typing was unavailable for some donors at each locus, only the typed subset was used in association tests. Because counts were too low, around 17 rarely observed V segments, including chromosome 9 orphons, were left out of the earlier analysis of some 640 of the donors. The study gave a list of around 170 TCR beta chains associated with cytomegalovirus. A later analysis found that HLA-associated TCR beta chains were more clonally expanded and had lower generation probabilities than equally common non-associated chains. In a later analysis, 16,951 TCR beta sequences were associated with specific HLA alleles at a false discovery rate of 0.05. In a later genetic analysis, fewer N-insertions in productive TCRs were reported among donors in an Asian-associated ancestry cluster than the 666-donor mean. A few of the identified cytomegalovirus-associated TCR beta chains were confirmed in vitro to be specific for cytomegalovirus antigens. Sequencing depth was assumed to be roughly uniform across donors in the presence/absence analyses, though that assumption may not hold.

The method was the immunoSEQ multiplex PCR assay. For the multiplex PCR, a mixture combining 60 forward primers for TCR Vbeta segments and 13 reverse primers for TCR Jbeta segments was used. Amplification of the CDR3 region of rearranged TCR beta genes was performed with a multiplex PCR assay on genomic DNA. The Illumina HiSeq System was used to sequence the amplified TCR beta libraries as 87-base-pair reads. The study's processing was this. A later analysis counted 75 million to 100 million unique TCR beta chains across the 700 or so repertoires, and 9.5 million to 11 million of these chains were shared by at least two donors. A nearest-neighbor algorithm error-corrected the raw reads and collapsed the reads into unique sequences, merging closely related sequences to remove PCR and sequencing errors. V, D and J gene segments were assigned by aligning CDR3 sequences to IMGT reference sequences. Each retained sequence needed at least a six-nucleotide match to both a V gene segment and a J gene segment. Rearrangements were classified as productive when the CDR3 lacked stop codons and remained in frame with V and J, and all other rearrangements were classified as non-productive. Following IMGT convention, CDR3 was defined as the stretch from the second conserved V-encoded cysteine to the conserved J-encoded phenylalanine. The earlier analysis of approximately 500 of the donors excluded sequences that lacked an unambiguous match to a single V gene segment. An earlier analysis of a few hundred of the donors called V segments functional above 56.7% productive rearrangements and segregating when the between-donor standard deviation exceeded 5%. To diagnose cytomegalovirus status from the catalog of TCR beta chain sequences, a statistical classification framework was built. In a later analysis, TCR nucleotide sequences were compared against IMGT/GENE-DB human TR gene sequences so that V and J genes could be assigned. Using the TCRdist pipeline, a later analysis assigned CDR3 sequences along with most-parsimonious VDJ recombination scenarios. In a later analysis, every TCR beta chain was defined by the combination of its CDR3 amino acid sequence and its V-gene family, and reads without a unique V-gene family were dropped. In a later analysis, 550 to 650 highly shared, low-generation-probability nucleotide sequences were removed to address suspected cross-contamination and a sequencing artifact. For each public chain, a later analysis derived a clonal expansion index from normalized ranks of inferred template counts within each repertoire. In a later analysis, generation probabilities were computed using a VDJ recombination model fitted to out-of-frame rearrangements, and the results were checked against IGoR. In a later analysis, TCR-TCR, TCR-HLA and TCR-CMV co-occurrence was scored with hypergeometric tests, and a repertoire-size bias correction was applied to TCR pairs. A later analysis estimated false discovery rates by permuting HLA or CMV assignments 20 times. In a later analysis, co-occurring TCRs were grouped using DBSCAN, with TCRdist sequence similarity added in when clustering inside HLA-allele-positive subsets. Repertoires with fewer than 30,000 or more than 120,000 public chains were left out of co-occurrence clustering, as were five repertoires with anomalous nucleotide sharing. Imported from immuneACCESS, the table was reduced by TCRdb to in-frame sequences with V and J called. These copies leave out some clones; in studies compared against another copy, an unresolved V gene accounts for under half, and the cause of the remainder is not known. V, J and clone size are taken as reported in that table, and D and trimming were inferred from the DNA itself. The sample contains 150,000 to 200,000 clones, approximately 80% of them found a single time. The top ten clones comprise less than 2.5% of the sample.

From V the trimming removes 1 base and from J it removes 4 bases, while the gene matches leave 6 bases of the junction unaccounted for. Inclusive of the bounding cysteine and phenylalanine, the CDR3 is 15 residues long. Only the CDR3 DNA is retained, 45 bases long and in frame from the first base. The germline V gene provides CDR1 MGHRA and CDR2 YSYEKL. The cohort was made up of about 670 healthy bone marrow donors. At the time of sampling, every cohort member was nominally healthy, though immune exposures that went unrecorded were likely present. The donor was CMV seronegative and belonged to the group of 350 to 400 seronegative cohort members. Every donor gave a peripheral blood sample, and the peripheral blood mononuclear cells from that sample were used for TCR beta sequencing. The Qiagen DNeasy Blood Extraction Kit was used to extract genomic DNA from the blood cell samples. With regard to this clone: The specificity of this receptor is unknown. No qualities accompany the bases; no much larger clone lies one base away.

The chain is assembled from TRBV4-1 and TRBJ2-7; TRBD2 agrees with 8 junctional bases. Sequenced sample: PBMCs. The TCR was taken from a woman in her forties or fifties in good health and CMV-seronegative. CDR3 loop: CASSQVGGAGYEQYF. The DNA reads TGCGCCAGCAGCCAAGTCGGGGGGGCAGGGTACGAGCAGTACTTC.